This section outlines one T cell receptor (beta chain) sequence together with its context. This clonotype was counted many times. The target of this receptor is not known. Base qualities are missing; no much larger clone stands one base away. The sample was run on an Illumina HiSeq 2500. TCR beta libraries were prepared by quantitative 5'-RACE with molecular barcodes. The authors processed their data as follows. A new computational method, built on a probabilistic model of VDJ rearrangement, was used to identify disease-linked TCR variants. TCRdb passed the public sequencing reads through fastp at Q25 and MiXCR, retaining productive beta sequences. Each record represents a unique CDR3 protein, reported with the most common genes and DNA among its rows. None of the V and J calls come from the authors' own analysis; TCRdb made them. This sample lists 250,000 or so distinct CDR3 sequences; under 30% were detected once. The top ten constitute roughly 0.67% of the sample.

This entry belongs to a study of CD8 T cells in ankylosing spondylitis (dated by TCRdb to the late 2010s). Some background on the complete study: The study profiled T cell receptor beta repertoires in healthy donors and ankylosing spondylitis patients to find disease-linked TCR variants. The full study cohort comprised 25 ankylosing spondylitis patients and 85 to 120 healthy donors. Peripheral blood samples were taken, and synovial fluid was additionally collected from ankylosing spondylitis patients.

Taken from cysteine to phenylalanine, the CDR3 has 15 residues. The entry retains the CDR3 DNA only, 45 bases that are in frame from base 1. V sheds 3 bases and J sheds 5 bases, leaving 17 bases between their ends. As encoded in the germline V gene (reference sequence), CDR1 is DFQATT while CDR2 is SNEGSKA. Study-wide conclusions, independent of this receptor: Some motif variants were previously reported in synovial fluid and blood of reactive arthritis patients, suggesting common disease-initiation mechanisms. According to the report, matched synovial fluid samples from ankylosing spondylitis patients were significantly enriched for the disease-linked clones. A TCR beta motif made up of about eight highly homologous amino acid variants appeared to be characteristic of blood from ankylosing spondylitis patients. The disease-linked clones showed a CD8+ phenotype and occurred at relatively low frequencies in peripheral blood.

The sequence was collected from a male donor with ankylosing spondylitis or in good health (not recorded which). The sequence links TRBV20-1 to TRBJ1-5, and TRBD1 may be the D gene, going by 6 matching bases. Sequenced material: blood, either unsorted or a sorted T cell fraction (not recorded which). The CDR3 in this case is CSASKGQGKDQPQHF. Here is the DNA: TGCAGTGCTAGTAAGGGGCAGGGGAAGGATCAGCCCCAGCATTTT.